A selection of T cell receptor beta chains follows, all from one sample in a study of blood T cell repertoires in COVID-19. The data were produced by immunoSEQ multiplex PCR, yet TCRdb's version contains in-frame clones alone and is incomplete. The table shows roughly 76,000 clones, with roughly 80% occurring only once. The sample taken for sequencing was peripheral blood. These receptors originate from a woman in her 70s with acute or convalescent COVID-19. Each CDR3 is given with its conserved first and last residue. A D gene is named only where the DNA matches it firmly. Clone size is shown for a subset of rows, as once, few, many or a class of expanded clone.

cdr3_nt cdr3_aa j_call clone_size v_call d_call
TGTGCCAGCAGCCCCGGAGGGACTGGATCCTTGCAGTTCTTC CASSPGGTGSLQFF TRBJ2-1 NA TRBV11-3 NA
TGTGCCAGCAGTGAAGGACTAGCGGAAGAGACCCAGTACTTC CASSEGLAEETQYF TRBJ2-5 NA TRBV2 TRBD2
TGTGCCAGCAGTTCTCCGTCGGGAAGCTCCTACAATGAGCAGTTCTTC CASSSPSGSSYNEQFF TRBJ2-1 NA TRBV27 NA
TGTGCCAGCAGCCAAATCCTTTTCGCTGAAGCTTTCTTT CASSQILFAEAFF TRBJ1-1 NA TRBV3-1/TRBV3-2 NA
TGTGCCAGCTCGGCTGACAGCTCCGGAGCTTTCTTT CASSADSSGAFF TRBJ1-1 NA TRBV18 NA
TGTGCCAGCAGCCCCCGGGACTTCTCGGGTCTGGATACGCAGTATTTT CASSPRDFSGLDTQYF TRBJ2-3 NA TRBV7-2 NA
TGTGCCAGCAGCCGAACCGGACAGGACAACAATGAGCAGTTCTTC CASSRTGQDNNEQFF TRBJ2-1 NA TRBV7-3 TRBD1
TGTGCCAGCAGTTTATTGGGGACTAATGGCTACACCTTC CASSLLGTNGYTF TRBJ1-2 few TRBV27 NA
TGTGCCAGCAGTGAAGCGATTGGGACAGGCGGAAACACCATATATTTT CASSEAIGTGGNTIYF TRBJ1-3 NA TRBV2 TRBD1
TGTGCCAGCAGCGACCAACCGGGCCCGGGAAGCTATGGCTACACCTTC CASSDQPGPGSYGYTF TRBJ1-2 NA TRBV3-1/TRBV3-2 NA